The 27 T cell receptor beta chains below were found in one sample sequenced in a study of shared clonotypes between healthy human individuals. This table comes from immunoSEQ multiplex PCR, and its TCRdb copy is limited to in-frame clones, with some not included. This sample has about 2.4 million clones, with 80% to 95% found just once. Sequenced: naive CD4+ T cells from PBMCs. The subset: CD45RA+ positively selected. The receptors shown here come from a man between 18 and 29 years old in good health. Some clones in this sample may be carry-over from other donors' samples.

Regarding this clone: Different DNA sequences within this sample yield the same CDR3. The chain recombines TRBV11-3 with TRBJ2-1; 9 bases map to TRBD2. This CDR3 is built from 15 residues. Trimming took 3 bases from V and 7 from J; bases not matched to a gene: 7. Germline V CDR1 and CDR2: SGHNT, YENEEA. The CDR3 is CASSLETSGYNEQFF. CDR3 nucleotide sequence: TGTGCCAGCAGCTTGGAGACTAGCGGTTATAATGAGCAGTTCTTC.

The chain couples TRBV6-5 to TRBJ1-1; D ambiguous. The CDR3 sequence is 14 residues long. CDR1 is MNHEY, CDR2 SVGAGI, per germline. Trimming removed 6 bases at V and 6 bases at J, with 17 bases between. The CDR3 loop is CASRDRDTGAEAFF. The CDR3 DNA sequence: TGTGCCAGCAGGGATCGAGACACGGGCGCTGAAGCTTTCTTT.

This rearrangement joins TRBV19 to TRBJ2-7; D unclear. CDR1 and CDR2 (germline): LNHDA, SQIVND (reference sequence). V was cut by 3 bases and J by 6 bases, with 15 bases left in between. The CDR3 covers 14 residues. The CDR3 reads CASSMRTGSFEQYF. For the CDR3, the DNA is TGTGCCAGTAGTATGAGGACCGGATCTTTCGAGCAGTACTTC.

V gene TRBV28 combines with J gene TRBJ1-4; perhaps TRBD1 as D (5 bases). Trimming shortened V by 5 bases and J by 8 bases, and 18 bases separated the two germline ends. The germline CDR1 and CDR2 sequences are MDHEN and SYDVKM. The CDR3 extends over 15 amino acids. Here the CDR3 reads CASSVSPGRREKLFF. In DNA form, the CDR3 reads TGTGCCAGCAGTGTATCGCCGGGACGGAGGGAAAAACTGTTTTTT.

This clone was detected only once. V and J are TRBV4-3 and TRBJ2-3; D assignment may be TRBD1 or TRBD2 (5 bases each). Per germline, CDR1 LGHNA and CDR2 YSLEER. CDR3 length: 13 residues. Trimming took 4 bases from V and 4 from J, leaving 9 bases between them. CDR3 bases: TGCGCCAGCAGCCTGAGGGGTCCAGATACGCAGTATTTT. Protein sequence: CASSLRGPDTQYF.

V usage is TRBV7-9 and J usage is TRBJ1-1; 10 bases are shared with TRBD1. J lost 6 bases, V lost 5 bases, and 12 bases had no gene match. Germline V gives CDR1 SEHNR, CDR2 FQNEAQ (reference sequence). The CDR3 is 16 residues long. This chain's CDR3 is CASSRGYGTGVSEAFF. CDR3 sequence (DNA): TGTGCCAGCAGCCGGGGTTATGGGACAGGGGTTTCTGAAGCTTTCTTT.

The rearrangement uses TRBV2 and TRBJ1-1; 8 positions match TRBD1. Germline loops: CDR1 SNHLY, CDR2 FYNNEI. This CDR3 spans 14 amino acids. The J segment lost 5 bases and the V segment lost 7 bases, leaving 9 bases of the junction unmatched. DNA of the CDR3: TGTGCCAGCATAGCAGGGGGCGGTTGGACTGAAGCTTTCTTT. Translated: CASIAGGGWTEAFF.

This chain connects TRBV5-5 to TRBJ2-4, with 7 bases matching TRBD1. The V segment lost 0 bases and the J segment 8 bases; nucleotides outside the gene matches: 5. Germline V lookup: CDR1 SGHKS, CDR2 YYEKEE (reference sequence). The CDR3 length is 14 residues. The CDR3 nucleotides read TGTGCCAGCAGCTTGGCGGGACAGTCGGACATTCAGTACTTC. This encodes CASSLAGQSDIQYF.

This chain connects TRBV7-9 to TRBJ2-7, with 7 nucleotides matching TRBD1. CDR3 length: 17 residues. Germline CDR1 reads SEHNR; CDR2 reads FQNEAQ (reference sequence). V trimming: 2 bases; J trimming: 4 bases; junction bases outside the gene matches: 14. The DNA for the CDR3 is TGTGCCAGCAGCTTAACCCTCGGGCCAGGGGGTAATTACGAGCAGTACTTC. Its protein product is CASSLTLGPGGNYEQYF.

The chain couples TRBV29-1 to TRBJ2-7; perhaps D is TRBD1 or TRBD2 (5 bases each). The CDR3 has 13 amino acids. The V gene lost 1 base and the J gene lost 9 bases, with 16 bases spanning the gap. The germline V gene encodes CDR1 SQVTM and CDR2 ANQGSEA. The CDR3 nucleotides read TGCAGCGTTGAAGTTGGTCAGGGACGGTCGCAGTACTTC. Translating gives CSVEVGQGRSQYF.

This clone was detected only a few times. The chain carries TRBV7-2 and TRBJ1-1; D unresolved. The V gene's germline CDR1 is SGHTA and CDR2 FQGNSA. This CDR3 has 13 residues. The V end lost 2 bases, the J end lost 1 base, and 5 bases lay between the germline ends. CDR3 sequence: CASSLWGNTEAFF. The CDR3 DNA is TGTGCCAGCAGCTTATGGGGGAACACTGAAGCTTTCTTT.

The chain uses TRBV9 and TRBJ1-6; D perhaps matches TRBD1 (5 bases). The CDR3 totals 15 residues. V dropped 3 bases and J dropped 3 bases, with 10 bases sitting between them. Per germline, CDR1 SGDLS and CDR2 YYNGEE. CDR3 coding DNA: TGTGCCAGCAGCGCGGGACGCCTCTATAATTCACCCCTCCACTTT. Protein: CASSAGRLYNSPLHF.

The gene calls are TRBV18 and TRBJ2-1; no definite D call. The CDR3 runs 17 residues. The ends were cut back, 6 bases at V and 5 bases at J, with 23 bases in the middle. Germline CDR1 is KGHSH and CDR2 is LQKENI. The CDR3 DNA follows: TGTGCCAGCTCGCCGAGCCGTGCGTCCGTCAGTGACAATGAGCAGTTCTTC. It is translated as CASSPSRASVSDNEQFF.

This clone was seen just once. The V gene is TRBV7-2, the J gene TRBJ1-4; D remains ambiguous. The CDR3 is 13 amino acids. V lost 2 bases to trimming and J lost 10 bases, with 11 bases between them. The germline CDR1 and CDR2 sequences are SGHTA and FQGNSA. The CDR3 protein is CASSLQVRGKLFF. The CDR3 nucleotides read TGTGCCAGCAGCTTACAGGTCCGGGGAAAACTGTTTTTT.

Regarding this clone: The sample has other DNA sequences that encode this CDR3 too. The chain couples TRBV18 to TRBJ1-1, with 7 bases aligning to TRBD1. The CDR3 runs to 14 residues. The ends lost 4 bases at V and 0 bases at J; junction bases unmatched: 2. The germline V gene has CDR1 KGHSH and CDR2 LQKENI. The CDR3 region has the DNA TGTGCCAGCTCACTACAGGGGATGAACACTGAAGCTTTCTTT. Amino acid sequence: CASSLQGMNTEAFF.

The J gene is TRBJ1-4, the V gene TRBV9, with unresolved D. V was cut by 2 bases and J by 6 bases, with 11 bases left in between. This CDR3 spans 14 amino acids. The germline gives CDR1 SGDLS, CDR2 YYNGEE. CDR3 bases: TGTGCCAGCAGCGTGCGGGGAGAAGATGAAAAACTGTTTTTT. As protein: CASSVRGEDEKLFF. Together with reference TRBV9 and TRBJ1-4, the CDR3 gives the full variable domain: DSGVTQTPKHLITATGQRVTLRCSPRSGDLSVYWYQQSLDQGLQFLIQYYNGEERAKGNILERFSAQQFPDLHSELNLSSLELGDSALYFCASSVRGEDEKLFFGSGTQLSVL.

V gene TRBV10-1 combines with J gene TRBJ2-7; 9 nucleotides align to TRBD2. J gave up 2 bases and V 9 bases, and 17 bases lay outside the gene matches. CDR3 length equals 17 residues. Germline-derived CDR1 and CDR2 are WNHNN and SYGVQD (reference sequence). The CDR3 here is CASNGGRARIVPYEQYF. The CDR3 DNA follows: TGCGCCAGTAATGGCGGGAGGGCCCGGATCGTCCCCTACGAGCAGTACTTC.

This chain uses TRBV27 with TRBJ2-3; 9 positions match TRBD2. The CDR3 spans 15 residues. The J segment lost 12 bases and the V segment lost 3 bases, leaving 13 bases of the junction unmatched. Per the germline V gene, CDR1 is MNHEY and CDR2 is SMNVEV (reference sequence). The CDR3 DNA is TGTGCCAGCAGTTTTCCCCCCGGGGCGGGAGGGAGCCAGTATTTT. As protein: CASSFPPGAGGSQYF.

This rearrangement joins TRBV6-1 to TRBJ1-1; unclear D gene. The CDR3 length is 13 residues. The V and J ends lost 6 bases and 6 bases respectively, with 14 bases between them. Germline V gives CDR1 MNHNS, CDR2 SASEGT. The CDR3 spells CASRYTGPAEAFF. For the CDR3, the DNA is TGTGCCAGCAGATACACCGGACCGGCTGAAGCTTTCTTT.

The chain joins TRBV27 to TRBJ2-5; the D is unclear. There are 14 residues in the CDR3. Germline lookup yields CDR1 MNHEY and CDR2 SMNVEV (reference sequence). The V gene lost 6 bases and the J gene lost 4 bases, with 15 bases spanning the gap. The CDR3 spells CASRPAWGSETQYF. The CDR3 DNA is TGTGCCAGCAGACCTGCTTGGGGTTCAGAGACCCAGTACTTC.

On this clone itself: Within the sample, other DNA sequences also encode this same CDR3. The chain uses TRBV7-2 and TRBJ2-3; D is tentatively TRBD1 or TRBD2 (5 bases each). The V end lost 1 base, the J end lost 2 bases, and 7 bases lay between the germline ends. CDR1 and CDR2 (germline): SGHTA, FQGNSA. The CDR3 consists of 14 residues. The CDR3 loop reads CASSLGGNTDTQYF. The CDR3 DNA is TGTGCCAGCAGCTTAGGGGGGAACACAGATACGCAGTATTTT.

This sequence joins TRBV18 and TRBJ2-3; possible D gene TRBD1, 6 bases. V was shortened by 4 bases and J by 5 bases, with 10 bases between the two germline ends. The CDR3 covers 13 residues. The germline V gene encodes CDR1 KGHSH and CDR2 LQKENI. Here the CDR3 reads CASSRNRVDTQYF. In DNA, the CDR3 is TGTGCCAGCTCACGCAACAGGGTAGATACGCAGTATTTT.

A word on this clone: This same CDR3 is encoded by further DNA sequences in the sample. V is TRBV7-2 and J is TRBJ2-7, with TRBD2 as a possible D gene (5 bases). Germline V gene sequence: CDR1 SGHTA, CDR2 FQGNSA. The germline V and J ends were trimmed by 2 bases and 2 bases, with 7 bases remaining between them. This CDR3 has 13 amino acids. CDR3 residues: CASSLYGTYEQYF. The CDR3, as DNA: TGTGCCAGCAGCTTATACGGGACCTACGAGCAGTACTTC.

This chain joins TRBV10-2 and TRBJ2-7; D tentatively reads TRBD1 or TRBD2 (5 bases each). The germline gives CDR1 WSHSY, CDR2 SAAADI. The V and J ends lost 4 bases and 5 bases respectively, with 15 bases between them. The CDR3 runs 14 residues. CDR3 sequence: CASSGGTRVDEQYF. CDR3 DNA sequence: TGCGCCAGCAGTGGGGGCACGCGGGTCGACGAGCAGTACTTC.

This clone showed up just a few times. V gene TRBV18 combines with J gene TRBJ1-5; unclear D gene. V lost 4 bases and J 6 bases, leaving 7 bases between the germline ends. The V gene's germline CDR1 is KGHSH and CDR2 LQKENI. This CDR3 has 12 residues. Here the CDR3 reads CASSQESQPQHF. The CDR3 DNA reads TGTGCCAGCTCACAGGAGAGTCAGCCCCAGCATTTT.

V gene TRBV11-2 combines with J gene TRBJ1-4; no clear D. CDR3 size: 15 residues. V lost 1 base to trimming and J lost 4 bases, with 10 bases between them. The germline V gene has CDR1 SGHAT and CDR2 FQNNGV. The CDR3 protein is CASSLVGAFNEKLFF. In nucleotides, the CDR3 is TGTGCCAGCAGCTTAGTCGGCGCCTTTAATGAAAAACTGTTTTTT.

The chain has TRBV5-1 and TRBJ2-3; D unresolved. V lost 4 bases, J lost 2 bases, and 14 bases lay in between. Germline values: CDR1 SGHRS, CDR2 YFSETQ. The CDR3 is 15 amino acids. CDR3 sequence (DNA): TGCGCCAGCAGCACGGCCGCCCCCTTCACAGATACGCAGTATTTT. This codes for CASSTAAPFTDTQYF. The whole variable domain, filled in from reference TRBV5-1 and TRBJ2-3, reads KAGVTQTPRYLIKTRGQQVTLSCSPISGHRSVSWYQQTPGQGLQFLFEYFSETQRNKGNFPGRFSGRQFSNSRSEMNVSTLELGDSALYLCASSTAAPFTDTQYFGPGTRLTVL.